This T cell receptor beta chain was sequenced during a study of cytomegalovirus exposure and HLA in healthy donors. Study outcomes and limitations: Available immune exposure information covered CMV serostatus only. In a later analysis, at a false discovery rate of 0.05, roughly 17,000 TCR beta sequences matched HLA alleles. Among TCR beta chains, those listed as cytomegalovirus-associated numbered 164. CMV antigen specificity of three CMV-associated chains was confirmed in vitro.

Remarks on this clone: Antigen: not known. The sample holds other DNA sequences that translate to the same CDR3.

The CDR3 runs 19 residues. Germline-derived CDR1 and CDR2 are LGHNA and YSLEER. Losses at the gene ends were 0 bases for V and 1 base for J; bases not matched to a gene: 7. Vbeta (60) and Jbeta (13) primers were used in the PCR. The assay was immunoSEQ multiplex PCR, and TCRdb's table has in-frame clones only and misses some. Among about 160,000 clones listed, roughly four fifths were seen once. The sequencing input was PBMCs. The chain recombines TRBV4-3 with TRBJ2-4; 12 bases match TRBD2. The TCR comes from a female donor in good health and CMV-seronegative. The CDR3 coding sequence is TGCGCCAGCAGCCAAGACCCTAGCGGGGGGGCCCGCGCCAAAAACATTCAGTACTTC. Its protein product is CASSQDPSGGARAKNIQYF.